By its share, the clone carrying this TCR beta chain is medium-sized. CDR3 length equals 17 residues. Per the germline V gene, CDR1 is SEHNR and CDR2 is FQNEAQ (reference sequence). Trimming at V came to 2 bases and at J to 8 bases, leaving 12 bases not matched to a gene. This sample stems from a study of CD8 T cells in ankylosing spondylitis. Using its own MiXCR run on the 5' RACE reads, TCRdb lists one record per CDR3 protein. This table holds 20,000 to 25,000 distinct CDR3 sequences, 13% found once. The sequence derives from a male donor with ankylosing spondylitis or in good health (not recorded which). The sample taken for sequencing was blood. This chain uses TRBV7-9 with TRBJ2-1, with 10 bases fitting TRBD2. CDR3 sequence (DNA): TGTGCCAGCAGCTTAACGTCCAATTGGCTAGCGGGAGATGAGCAGTTCTTC. Its protein is CASSLTSNWLAGDEQFF.